A selection of T cell receptor beta chains follows, all from one sample in a study of cytomegalovirus exposure and HLA in healthy donors. TCRdb's copy holds only in-frame clones and misses some; the assay was immunoSEQ multiplex PCR. The repertoire holds some 200,000 clones, with 76% as singletons. The sample was PBMCs. The receptors originated from a man between 18 and 35 years old in good health and CMV-seronegative. CDR3s leave out the opening cysteine and the closing phenylalanine or tryptophan. Fields, in order: V gene, J gene, CDR3 protein.

V gene: TRBV27
J gene: TRBJ1-5
CDR3 protein: ASSPRSDRFNSNQPQH

V gene: TRBV28
J gene: TRBJ1-1
CDR3 protein: ASSYPPDSPNTEAF

V gene: TRBV27
J gene: TRBJ2-1
CDR3 protein: ASSLTPGLRFLCEQF

V gene: TRBV6-6
J gene: TRBJ1-2
CDR3 protein: ASRNGGAYGYT

V gene: TRBV28
J gene: TRBJ2-7
CDR3 protein: ASSPTGTTSYEQY

V gene: TRBV5-1
J gene: TRBJ1-2
CDR3 protein: ASSPIYPPSYYGYT

V gene: TRBV18
J gene: TRBJ2-7
CDR3 protein: ASSRGTYEQY

V gene: TRBV15
J gene: TRBJ2-1
CDR3 protein: ATSRDSSAAGPYNEQF

V gene: TRBV9
J gene: TRBJ2-3
CDR3 protein: ASSPGLAGTDTQY

V gene: TRBV30
J gene: TRBJ1-3
CDR3 protein: AWSPTGTAGNTIY

V gene: TRBV27
J gene: TRBJ1-2
CDR3 protein: ASSEGPNYGYT

V gene: TRBV6-6
J gene: TRBJ2-7
CDR3 protein: ASSRGDVNEQY

V gene: TRBV7-9
J gene: TRBJ2-7
CDR3 protein: ASSPFGGSYEQY

V gene: TRBV2
J gene: TRBJ1-2
CDR3 protein: ASIVTGTGVGYT

V gene: TRBV19
J gene: TRBJ2-1
CDR3 protein: ASRDRGEQF

V gene: TRBV18
J gene: TRBJ2-2
CDR3 protein: ASSPPGVPGELF

V gene: TRBV5-4
J gene: TRBJ1-1
CDR3 protein: ASSLGSLLNTEAF

V gene: TRBV27
J gene: -
CDR3 protein: ASNPLAGDSYEQY

V gene: TRBV27
J gene: TRBJ2-3
CDR3 protein: ASSPPRAGYADTQY

V gene: TRBV28
J gene: TRBJ1-4
CDR3 protein: ASSPPGREKLF

V gene: TRBV2
J gene: TRBJ1-5
CDR3 protein: ASSVQTGRNQPQH

V gene: TRBV5-1
J gene: TRBJ1-1
CDR3 protein: ASSRDRENTEAF

V gene: TRBV29-1
J gene: TRBJ1-2
CDR3 protein: SVEGGQGKTYGYT

V gene: TRBV5-1
J gene: TRBJ2-7
CDR3 protein: ASSLYAGGAYEQY

V gene: TRBV27
J gene: TRBJ1-5
CDR3 protein: ASRYTGTGYSNQPQH

V gene: TRBV18
J gene: TRBJ1-1
CDR3 protein: ASSLTGTTEAF

V gene: TRBV2
J gene: TRBJ1-4
CDR3 protein: ASRLRQGDNEKLF

V gene: TRBV5-1
J gene: TRBJ2-5
CDR3 protein: ASSLSMGGETQY